This TCR beta chain was found in a study of sequential checkpoint blockade in melanoma. Study overall: Arm A got nivolumab then ipilimumab; arm B the reverse, 1:1.

CDR3 length: 17 amino acids. Per the germline V gene, CDR1 is SGHAT and CDR2 is FQNNGV. Trimming pared 7 bases from V and 3 bases from J, leaving 22 bases between. This sample's treatment: randomized to nivolumab then ipilimumab (arm A) or the reverse (arm B). From thawed PBMCs, live CD3+CD8+ cells negative for CD19 and CD56 were sorted. Sequencing used immunoSEQ multiplex PCR; TCRdb keeps in-frame clones, though not all of them. Of under 45,000 clones listed, 70% to 90% are singletons. This sample comprised CD8+ T cells sorted from blood (inferred from file names), obtained from a patient given nivolumab and ipilimumab in sequence. The clonotype comes from a human donor with melanoma. The J gene is TRBJ1-5, the V gene TRBV11-2; perhaps TRBD1 as D (5 bases). The CDR3 bases are TGTGCCAGCACTCACAATACGGGGGATCCCTTCAATCAGCCCCAGCATTTT. Its protein is CASTHNTGDPFNQPQHF.